The 9 T cell receptor beta chains listed next were all sequenced from one sample in a study of cytomegalovirus exposure and HLA in healthy donors. PCR was performed using 60 Vbeta and 13 Jbeta primers. Some clones are missing from TCRdb's copy, which holds only in-frame ones; the method was immunoSEQ multiplex PCR. The sample carries some 190,000 clones, about four fifths recorded once. Input material: PBMCs. The receptors were sampled from a female donor in good health and CMV-seronegative.

The chain combines TRBV7-9 with TRBJ1-4; D is unresolved. V lost 1 base, J lost 7 bases, and 4 bases lay in between. The CDR3 loop spans 12 amino acids. Germline CDR1 SEHNR, CDR2 FQNEAQ (reference sequence). CDR3 DNA: TGTGCCAGCAGCTTAGTGCGTGAAAAACTGTTTTTT. Translating gives CASSLVREKLFF.

This clone has a handful of counts. The chain links TRBV11-2 to TRBJ2-1, with 11 bases lining up with TRBD2. CDR3 size: 19 residues. J was trimmed by 1 base and V by 3 bases; bases with no gene match: 11. Germline V gene data show CDR1 as SGHAT and CDR2 as FQNNGV. The CDR3 loop reads CASSLSRLAGGGSYNEQFF. CDR3 DNA: TGTGCCAGCAGCTTGAGCCGGCTAGCGGGAGGTGGTTCCTACAATGAGCAGTTCTTC.

V usage is TRBV5-1 and J usage is TRBJ2-5; tentatively, D is TRBD1 (6 bases). The DNA matches TRBJ2-7 better at its end, which makes the J call doubtful. The CDR3 consists of 14 residues. Germline V gene data show CDR1 as SGHRS and CDR2 as YFSETQ. The CDR3 nucleotides are TGCGCCAGCAGCTTGAACAGGGACAACTACGAGCAGTACTTC. Translation: CASSLNRDNYEQYF.

V usage is TRBV7-9 and J usage is TRBJ2-1; TRBD2 matches 10 bases. J lost 7 bases, V lost 3 bases, and 6 bases had no gene match. CDR3 length equals 15 residues. Germline assignment: CDR1 SEHNR and CDR2 FQNEAQ (reference sequence). Written as DNA, the CDR3 is TGTGCCAGCAGCTTCCTAGCGGGAGTTTTAAATGAGCAGTTCTTC. Translation: CASSFLAGVLNEQFF.

This clone was counted a few times. The chain employs TRBV19 and TRBJ2-2; 7 bases agree with TRBD2. Per germline, CDR1 LNHDA and CDR2 SQIVND (reference sequence). CDR3 length: 15 amino acids. The junction had 2 bases not matched to a gene; V was cut back by 3 bases and J by 1 base. The CDR3 nucleotides are TGTGCCAGTAGTATCGGGACTATGAACACCGGGGAGCTGTTTTTT. As protein: CASSIGTMNTGELFF. Filled out from reference TRBV19 and TRBJ2-2, the complete variable domain reads DGGITQSPKYLFRKEGQNVTLSCEQNLNHDAMYWYRQDPGQGLRLIYYSQIVNDFQKGDIAEGYSVSREKKESFPLTVTSAQKNPTAFYLCASSIGTMNTGELFFGEGSRLTVL.

The chain has TRBV7-9 and TRBJ2-3; the D gene is possibly TRBD1 (6 bases). The germline V and J ends were trimmed by 5 bases and 2 bases, with 26 bases remaining between them. The germline V gene encodes CDR1 SEHNR and CDR2 FQNEAQ (reference sequence). The CDR3 has 19 residues. This chain's CDR3 is CASSPSYRDVPQNTDTQYF. The CDR3 DNA sequence: TGTGCCAGCAGCCCCTCCTACAGGGATGTCCCCCAAAACACAGATACGCAGTATTTT.

The sample holds a few counts of this clone. Here the CDR3 reads CARSSGSPGKLFF. The CDR3 DNA follows: TGTGCCAGAAGCTCCGGGAGCCCGGGAAAACTGTTTTTT. The chain has TRBV5-3 and TRBJ1-4; D is unclear. TRBV5-3 is an open reading frame, and its role is uncertain. V shed 3 bases and J shed 10 bases, with 13 bases lying between them. The CDR3 loop spans 13 amino acids.

The chain combines TRBV27 with TRBJ2-2, with 9 positions matching TRBD1. Germline V gene lookup returns CDR1 MNHEY and CDR2 SMNVEV (reference sequence). V trimming: 5 bases; J trimming: 6 bases; junction bases outside the gene matches: 10. This CDR3 comprises 16 residues. For the CDR3, the DNA is TGTGCCAGCAGTCAGGGGGGGACAGGGAATCCCGGGGAGCTGTTTTTT. This sequence encodes CASSQGGTGNPGELFF.

The chain uses TRBV29-1 and TRBJ2-2; 8 bases are shared with TRBD1. The V segment lost 6 bases and the J segment 2 bases; nucleotides outside the gene matches: 5. CDR3 length: 14 amino acids. Germline V gene sequence: CDR1 SQVTM, CDR2 ANQGSEA. CDR3 sequence: CSVEGTGNTGELFF. The CDR3 nucleotides are TGCAGCGTCGAGGGGACAGGTAACACCGGGGAGCTGTTTTTT.